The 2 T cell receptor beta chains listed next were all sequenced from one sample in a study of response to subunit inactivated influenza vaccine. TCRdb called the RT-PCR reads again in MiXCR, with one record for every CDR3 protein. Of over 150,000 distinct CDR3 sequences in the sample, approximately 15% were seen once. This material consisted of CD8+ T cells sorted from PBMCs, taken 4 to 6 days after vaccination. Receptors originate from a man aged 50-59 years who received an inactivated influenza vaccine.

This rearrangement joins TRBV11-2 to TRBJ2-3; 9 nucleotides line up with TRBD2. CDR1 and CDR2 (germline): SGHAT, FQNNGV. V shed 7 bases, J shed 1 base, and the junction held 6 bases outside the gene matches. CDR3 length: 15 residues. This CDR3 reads CASTLSGSGTDTQYF. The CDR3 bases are TGTGCCAGCACCCTTAGCGGGAGCGGCACAGATACGCAGTATTTT.

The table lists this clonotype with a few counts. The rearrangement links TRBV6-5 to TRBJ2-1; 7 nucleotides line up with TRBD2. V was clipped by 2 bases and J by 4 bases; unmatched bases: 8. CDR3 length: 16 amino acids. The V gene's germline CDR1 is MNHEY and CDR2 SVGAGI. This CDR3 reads CASSYGSSGKYNEQFF. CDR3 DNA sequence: TGTGCCAGCAGTTACGGGTCTAGCGGAAAGTACAATGAGCAGTTCTTC.